This T cell receptor beta chain is from a study of cytomegalovirus exposure and HLA in healthy donors. Germline V lookup: CDR1 SGHNT, CDR2 YENEEA. Trimming removed 4 bases from V and 4 bases from J; junction bases left unmatched: 8. This CDR3 region has 16 residues. Study-wide results and limits: Data from an earlier analysis indicated that most TCR beta V segments were productive either about 90% or about 30% of the time. A few CMV-associated chains were confirmed in vitro to be specific for CMV antigens.

On this clone itself: Its antigen is unidentified.

The PCR was carried out with 60 Vbeta primers and 13 Jbeta primers. Repertoires were generated with immunoSEQ multiplex PCR, while TCRdb's copy carries only in-frame clones and drops some. The table has 110,000 or so clones, about 70% seen once. V gene TRBV11-3 combines with J gene TRBJ2-2, with 8 bases identical to TRBD2. The receptor comes from a man between 25 and 39 years old in good health and CMV-seronegative. Sequencing used PBMCs. CDR3 in DNA: TGTGCCAGCAGCTCGAGCGGGAGAGGGGGCACCGGGGAGCTGTTTTTT. This sequence encodes CASSSSGRGGTGELFF.